Presented here are 4 T cell receptor beta chains from one specimen sequenced in a study of shared clonotypes between healthy human individuals. Clones were read by immunoSEQ multiplex PCR, and TCRdb kept only the in-frame ones, dropping some. The sample yields under 600,000 clones, about 75% seen once. The specimen was PBMCs. These receptor sequences come from a middle-aged woman in good health. Some clones in this sample may be carry-over from other donors' samples.

This clone was counted once. The V gene is TRBV12-5, the J gene TRBJ2-2; 9 positions match TRBD2. J lost 1 base, V lost 2 bases, and 2 bases had no gene match. Germline CDR1 reads LGHNT; CDR2 reads FRNRAP. CDR3 length: 16 residues. CDR3 amino acids: CASGLISGGNTGELFF. CDR3 DNA: TGTGCTAGTGGTTTGATTAGCGGGGGGAACACCGGGGAGCTGTTTTTT. The complete variable domain, with remaining parts taken from reference TRBV12-5 and TRBJ2-2, reads DARVTQTPRHKVTEMGQEVTMRCQPILGHNTVFWYRQTMMQGLELLAYFRNRAPLDDSGMPKDRFSAEMPDATLATLKIQPSEPRDSAVYFCASGLISGGNTGELFFGEGSRLTVL.

This clone has more than one count but fewer than ten. The same CDR3 also results from other DNA sequences found in this sample. J is TRBJ1-2 and V is TRBV30, with D unclear. Trimming stripped 1 base from V and 1 base from J, with 4 bases between. Germline assignment: CDR1 GTSNPN and CDR2 SVGIG (reference sequence). The CDR3 loop spans 12 amino acids. CDR3 protein: CAWSAVNYGYTF. The DNA of the CDR3 is TGTGCCTGGAGTGCGGTTAACTATGGCTACACCTTC.

This sequence joins TRBV27 and TRBJ1-1, with unresolved D. Trimming removed 5 bases at V and 1 base at J, with 11 bases between. The CDR3 is 14 residues long. CDR1 is MNHEY, CDR2 SMNVEV, per germline (reference sequence). Here the CDR3 DNA reads TGTGCCAGCAGTCTCGGACCGGGGAACACTGAAGCTTTCTTT. Translation: CASSLGPGNTEAFF.

V and J are TRBV19 and TRBJ2-3, with D perhaps matching TRBD2 (6 bases). Between the trimmed V and J ends, which lost 2 bases and 0 bases, there was a span of 12 bases. Germline CDR1 LNHDA, CDR2 SQIVND (reference sequence). This CDR3 region has 16 residues. The CDR3 DNA follows: TGTGCCAGTAGTATACTGTACGGGAGAAGCACAGATACGCAGTATTTT. Amino acid sequence: CASSILYGRSTDTQYF.